What follows describes a single T cell receptor beta chain. Its antigen is currently unknown. The sample comes from a study of a mutant IDH1 vaccine in newly diagnosed glioma. Study as a whole: Eight vaccinations went to patients in weeks 1, 3, 5, 7, 11, 15, 19, 23.

Germline values: CDR1 SGHAT, CDR2 FQNNGV. The CDR3 extends over 14 amino acids. Trimming took 1 base from V and 10 from J, leaving 14 bases between them. The assay was immunoSEQ multiplex PCR, and TCRdb's table has in-frame clones only and misses some. The sample lists more than 55,000 clones, under 90% occurring once. As to time point: week 11, during vaccination. Each dose of the vaccine consisted of 300 ug of mutant IDH1 20-mer peptide, with topical imiquimod. The sequences come from PBMCs, collected from a glioma patient whose treatment included an IDH1 peptide vaccine. The chain links TRBV11-2 to TRBJ2-1; no clear D gene. The clonotype originates from a man aged 25-40 years with glioma. CDR3 sequence reads: CASSLVEEIGEQFF. The CDR3 DNA follows: TGTGCCAGCAGCTTAGTTGAGGAGATTGGCGAGCAGTTCTTC. The full variable domain, with the rest looked up from reference TRBV11-2 and TRBJ2-1, is EAGVAQSPRYKIIEKRQSVAFWCNPISGHATLYWYQQILGQGPKLLIQFQNNGVVDDSQLPKDRFSAERLKGVDSTLKIQPAKLEDSAVYLCASSLVEEIGEQFFGPGTRLTVL.